This entry lists 25 T cell receptor beta chains sequenced from one sample in a study of Graves' ophthalmopathy and Graves' hyperthyroidism. RNA transcripts yielded amplified TCR beta CDR3 regions. Second-round multiplex PCR came after a first-round RT-PCR that employed HTBI primers. TCRdb re-derived calls from the multiplex PCR reads in MiXCR, one entry per CDR3 protein. There are 680,000 or so distinct CDR3 sequences in the sample; around a fifth occur only once, and approximately 7.7% lies in the top ten. The sample comprised peripheral blood. These receptors were taken from a woman aged 18-30 years with stable Graves' hyperthyroidism. Some clones in this sample may be carry-over from other donors' samples.

The genes are TRBV12-3 or TRBV12-4 and TRBJ2-2, with TRBD1 matching 11 bases. Unmatched junction bases numbered 6, after V lost 9 bases and J lost 6 bases. This CDR3 is 14 amino acids long. The CDR3 is CASEDRGPPGELFF. The CDR3, as DNA: TGTGCCAGTGAGGACAGGGGGCCCCCCGGGGAGCTGTTTTTT.

A remark on this clonotype: As the CDR3 is not closed by the conserved phenylalanine or tryptophan, this likely results from a read error. The V and J genes are TRBV12-3 or TRBV12-4 and TRBJ2-2, with 8 bases identical to TRBD2. Losses at the gene ends were 5 bases for V and 6 bases for J; bases not matched to a gene: 8. The CDR3 has 15 residues. CDR3 loop: CASSPGTSQAGELFV. Here the CDR3 DNA reads TGTGCCAGCAGTCCCGGGACTAGTCAAGCCGGGGAGCTGTTTGTG.

This clonotype has at least ten counts. The genes are TRBV20-1 and TRBJ1-5; D call uncertain. CDR3 size: 12 residues. CDR1 and CDR2 (germline): DFQATT, SNEGSKA (reference sequence). V was pared by 0 bases and J by 5 bases, with 5 bases between. CDR3 loop: CSARDQDQPQHF. The CDR3 DNA reads TGCAGTGCTAGAGATCAGGATCAGCCCCAGCATTTT.

At least ten counts were recorded for this clonotype. V usage is TRBV19 and J usage is TRBJ1-2, with TRBD1 identical over 7 bases. J was trimmed by 2 bases and V by 6 bases; bases with no gene match: 9. In germline, CDR1 is LNHDA, CDR2 SQIVND (reference sequence). CDR3 size: 15 residues. The CDR3 DNA reads TGTGCCAGTAGCAACTACCCGACAGGGAACTATGGCTACACCTTC. Its protein product is CASSNYPTGNYGYTF.

On this clonotype itself: The CDR3 does not end in the conserved phenylalanine or tryptophan, so this is likely a read error. The chain uses TRBV3-1 and TRBJ2-2; 8 bases agree with TRBD2. Unmatched junction bases numbered 5, after V lost 3 bases and J lost 2 bases. The CDR3 runs to 16 residues. Germline V lookup: CDR1 LGHDT, CDR2 YNNKEL (reference sequence). The CDR3 DNA is TGTGCCAGCAGCCAGGTAGCGGGGATAAACACCGGGGAGCTGTTTTCT. Translation gives CASSQVAGINTGELFS.

There are many counts of this clonotype. The V gene is TRBV28, the J gene TRBJ2-7, with TRBD2 matching over 8 bases. The germline V gene encodes CDR1 MDHEN and CDR2 SYDVKM. This CDR3 comprises 14 residues. Losses at the gene ends were 7 bases for V and 1 base for J; bases not matched to a gene: 6. The CDR3, as DNA: TGTGCCAGCAAGAGCGGGAGTTGGTCCTACGAGCAGTACTTC. This gives the protein CASKSGSWSYEQYF.

This clonotype was observed many times. The gene calls are TRBV19 and TRBJ1-1, with 9 bases identical to TRBD1. V shed 4 bases, J shed 5 bases, and the junction held 8 bases outside the gene matches. Germline V gene lookup returns CDR1 LNHDA and CDR2 SQIVND (reference sequence). This CDR3 is 15 amino acids long. The chain's CDR3 is CASSTTTGGRTEAFF. The CDR3 DNA follows: TGTGCCAGTAGTACGACAACAGGGGGCCGAACTGAAGCTTTCTTT.

There are many counts of this clonotype. The chain is built from TRBV6-1 and TRBJ1-2, with a tentative D call TRBD1 (6 bases). Germline V gene data show CDR1 as MNHNS and CDR2 as SASEGT. Trimming shortened V by 11 bases and J by 4 bases, and 14 bases separated the two germline ends. The CDR3 consists of 12 residues. CDR3 sequence (DNA): TGTGCCCACTCAGGGGAGGGCTATGGCTACACCTTC. It codes for CAHSGEGYGYTF.

Comment on this clonotype: The conserved closing phenylalanine or tryptophan is absent in this CDR3, likely reflecting a read error. The rearrangement joins TRBV6-1 to TRBJ1-5, with 9 nucleotides matching TRBD1. The CDR3 has 14 amino acids. Germline V gene data show CDR1 as MNHNS and CDR2 as SASEGT. J was trimmed by 6 bases and V by 6 bases; bases with no gene match: 6. The CDR3 bases are TGTGCCAGCAGGCCGGGACAGGGACCTCAGCCCCAGCATGAT. It translates to CASRPGQGPQPQHD.

This clonotype turned up a few times. V is TRBV11-2 and J is TRBJ2-2, with D possibly being TRBD1 (6 bases). The CDR3 has 16 amino acids. V lost 5 bases to trimming and J lost 4 bases, with 17 bases between them. Germline V gene sequence: CDR1 SGHAT, CDR2 FQNNGV. CDR3 sequence (DNA): TGTGCCAGCAGCCGCGCCGGACAGACGAGCACCGGGGAGCTGTTTTTT. Translated, it gives CASSRAGQTSTGELFF.

The table lists this clonotype with a few counts. The chain joins TRBV28 to TRBJ1-5, with D perhaps matching TRBD1 (6 bases). The CDR3 loop spans 14 amino acids. Germline CDR1 is MDHEN and CDR2 is SYDVKM. The V end lost 4 bases, the J end lost 8 bases, and 15 bases lay between the germline ends. Here the CDR3 reads CASSWGGRAEPQHF. The CDR3 bases are TGTGCCAGCAGTTGGGGGGGCCGTGCTGAGCCCCAGCATTTT.

The chain links TRBV12-3 or TRBV12-4 to TRBJ2-7, with 8 bases lining up with TRBD1. Germline trimming cut 5 bases from V and 6 bases from J; bases unmatched to any gene: 9. CDR3 size: 14 residues. The CDR3 nucleotides read TGTGCCAGCAGTACAGGGGGTCCGACCTCCGAGCAGTACTTC. Residues: CASSTGGPTSEQYF.

A word on this clonotype: One end of the junction is discordant with germline, which a read error may explain. V gene TRBV12-3 or TRBV12-4 combines with J gene TRBJ1-2, with D maybe TRBD1 (5 bases). The CDR3 runs 12 residues. The CDR3 coding sequence is TGTGCCAGCACCAAATTGGGGGACGGCTACAGCTTC. As protein: CASTKLGDGYSF.

In this sample, this clonotype turned up many times. The chain recombines TRBV6-2 or TRBV6-3 with TRBJ1-5, with D possibly being TRBD1 (6 bases). The CDR3 totals 13 residues. Trimming stripped 8 bases from V and 5 bases from J, with 13 bases between. Germline assignment: CDR1 MNHEY and CDR2 SVGEGT. Here the CDR3 reads CASREDSHQPQHF. The CDR3, as DNA: TGTGCCAGCCGGGAGGACAGCCATCAGCCCCAGCATTTT.

This chain joins TRBV4-1 and TRBJ2-7; possibly TRBD2 for D (5 bases). Trimming removed 4 bases at V and 2 bases at J, with 12 bases between. Germline-derived CDR1 and CDR2 are MGHRA and YSYEKL. CDR3 length: 14 residues. The CDR3 loop reads CASSLQDFAYEQYF. The CDR3 region has the DNA TGCGCCAGCAGCCTCCAGGACTTTGCCTACGAGCAGTACTTC.

This clonotype was recorded many times. The chain employs TRBV6-2 or TRBV6-3 and TRBJ2-2; a possible D gene is TRBD1 (6 bases). Germline lookup yields CDR1 MNHEY and CDR2 SVGEGT. V was cut by 5 bases and J by 7 bases, with 11 bases left in between. This CDR3 has 13 residues. CDR3 sequence: CASSNRDGGELFF. Written as DNA, the CDR3 is TGTGCCAGCAGTAACAGGGACGGCGGGGAGCTGTTTTTT.

This rearrangement joins TRBV20-1 to TRBJ2-7; no clear D. This CDR3 spans 14 amino acids. Germline V lookup: CDR1 DFQATT, CDR2 SNEGSKA (reference sequence). V lost 1 base to trimming and J lost 1 base, with 11 bases between them. CDR3 nucleotides: TGCAGTGCTAGAGGAGGCAGCCAGTCCTACGAGCAGTACTTC. Its protein is CSARGGSQSYEQYF.

This clonotype was picked up many times. The chain is built from TRBV12-3 or TRBV12-4 and TRBJ1-6; 10 bases are shared with TRBD1. The CDR3 consists of 15 residues. With V trimmed by 3 bases and J by 9 bases, 5 bases remained unmatched. The CDR3 protein is CASSLTGGEFSPLHF. Written as DNA, the CDR3 is TGTGCCAGCAGTTTGACAGGGGGCGAATTTTCACCCCTCCACTTT.

This chain joins TRBV30 and TRBJ1-1, with D maybe TRBD1 (5 bases). Germline V gene sequence: CDR1 GTSNPN, CDR2 SVGIG (reference sequence). Trimming cost V 2 bases and J 1 base, with 14 bases left between them. The CDR3 runs 15 residues. The CDR3 DNA is TGTGCCTGGAGTAGGGTGTGGGGCAAGAACACTGAAGCTTTCTTT. Encoded protein: CAWSRVWGKNTEAFF.

There are many counts of this clonotype. The CDR3 protein is CASSYTRLAGGHQETQYF. The CDR3 region has the DNA TGTGCCAGCAGTTACACCAGACTAGCGGGGGGTCATCAAGAGACCCAGTACTTC. The genes are TRBV6-2 or TRBV6-3 and TRBJ2-5, with 13 positions matching TRBD2. The V and J ends lost 2 bases and 2 bases, in that order; junction bases with no gene match: 8. Germline CDR1 and CDR2: MNHEY and SVGEGT. This CDR3 spans 18 amino acids.

This clonotype showed up many times. The V gene is TRBV25-1, the J gene TRBJ1-1; TRBD1 matches 8 bases. Trimming removed 5 bases from V and 6 bases from J; junction bases left unmatched: 5. Germline V gene data show CDR1 as MGHDK and CDR2 as SYGVNS. The CDR3 totals 13 residues. The CDR3 DNA reads TGTGCCAGCAGTAGACAGGGGTTCGCTGAAGCTTTCTTT. Amino acid sequence: CASSRQGFAEAFF.

The V gene is TRBV12-3 or TRBV12-4, the J gene TRBJ1-5; 7 bases line up with TRBD1. The CDR3 is 19 amino acids. Trimming at V came to 4 bases and at J to 1 base, leaving 16 bases not matched to a gene. The CDR3 sequence: CASSSPQGGAGSSNQPQHF. CDR3 coding DNA: TGTGCCAGCAGTTCCCCCCAGGGGGGGGCAGGTTCGAGCAATCAGCCCCAGCATTTT.

V usage is TRBV12-3 or TRBV12-4 and J usage is TRBJ2-5, with D possibly being TRBD1 (6 bases). CDR3 length: 15 amino acids. V was shortened by 6 bases and J by 5 bases, with 19 bases between the two germline ends. The CDR3 region is CASRAQVGAAETQYF. CDR3 bases: TGTGCCAGCAGAGCCCAGGTGGGGGCGGCTGAGACCCAGTACTTC.

This clonotype was found many times. V gene TRBV6-5 combines with J gene TRBJ2-7; D possibly corresponds to TRBD1 (6 bases). V lost 5 bases and J 2 bases, leaving 13 bases between the germline ends. The CDR3 is 14 amino acids. Germline CDR1 reads MNHEY; CDR2 reads SVGAGI. In DNA, the CDR3 is TGTGCCAGCAGTAACAGGGACGGGACCTACGAGCAGTACTTC. Protein product: CASSNRDGTYEQYF.

In this sample, this clonotype turned up many times. The rearrangement links TRBV12-3 or TRBV12-4 to TRBJ2-2, with 9 bases lining up with TRBD1. The CDR3 length is 14 residues. Trimming removed 1 base from V and 6 bases from J; junction bases left unmatched: 0. This CDR3 reads CASSLGQGAGELFF. The CDR3 bases are TGTGCCAGCAGTTTAGGACAGGGGGCCGGGGAGCTGTTTTTT.